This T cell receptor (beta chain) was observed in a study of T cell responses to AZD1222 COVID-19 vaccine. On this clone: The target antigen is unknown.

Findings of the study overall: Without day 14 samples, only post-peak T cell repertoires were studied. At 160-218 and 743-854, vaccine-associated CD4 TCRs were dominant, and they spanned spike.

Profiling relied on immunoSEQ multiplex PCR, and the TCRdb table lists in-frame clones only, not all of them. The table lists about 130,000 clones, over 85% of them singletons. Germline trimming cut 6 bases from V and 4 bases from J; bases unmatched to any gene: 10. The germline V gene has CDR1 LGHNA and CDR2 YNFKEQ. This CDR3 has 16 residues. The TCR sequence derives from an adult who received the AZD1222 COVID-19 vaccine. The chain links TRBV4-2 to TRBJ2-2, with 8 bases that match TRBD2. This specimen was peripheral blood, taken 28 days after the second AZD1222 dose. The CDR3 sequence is CASSRITGGPTGELFF. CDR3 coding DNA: TGTGCCAGCAGTCGAATTACGGGGGGGCCCACCGGGGAGCTGTTTTTT.